The 12 T cell receptor beta chains listed next were all sequenced from one sample in a study of monozygotic twins with inflammatory bowel disease. Reanalyzing the 5' RACE reads, TCRdb keeps one entry per CDR3 protein, without DNA. In all, the sample yields about 450,000 distinct CDR3 sequences. What was sequenced was blood. The receptors come from a human donor with ulcerative colitis or Crohn's disease, or a healthy co-twin of an affected twin (not recorded which).

V gene TRBV9 combines with J gene TRBJ2-5; TCRdb calls TRBD2, which cannot be checked without DNA. Germline CDR1 SGDLS, CDR2 YYNGEE. The CDR3 is 15 residues long. CDR3 protein: CASTTEAGVRENQYF.

This rearrangement joins TRBV9 to TRBJ1-1; TCRdb's assignment of TRBD1 cannot be checked, as there is no DNA. The CDR3 runs to 13 residues. Germline V gene data show CDR1 as SGDLS and CDR2 as YYNGEE. This CDR3 is CASSAEGAAEAFF.

The chain links TRBV29-1 to TRBJ1-1; lacking DNA, the TRBD1 call made by TCRdb goes unchecked. CDR3 length: 17 amino acids. In germline, CDR1 is SQVTM, CDR2 ANQGSEA. CDR3 sequence reads: CSVEEWGDSNLNTEAFF.

V and J are TRBV5-1 and TRBJ2-1; TCRdb returns TRBD2, unconfirmable since there is no DNA. This CDR3 region has 18 residues. The germline CDR1 and CDR2 sequences are SGHRS and YFSETQ. CDR3: CASSYRLAGGSTYNEQFF.

This chain links TRBV7-9 with TRBJ2-7; TCRdb names TRBD1, which stays unverified in the absence of DNA. Germline V CDR1 and CDR2: SEHNR, FQNEAQ (reference sequence). The CDR3 contains 15 residues. CDR3 residues: CASSAGGSRANEQYF. Full variable domain (remainder filled in from reference TRBV7-9 and TRBJ2-7): DTGVSQNPRHKITKRGQNVTFRCDPISEHNRLYWYRQTLGQGPEFLTYFQNEAQLEKSRLLSDRFSAERPKGSFSTLEIQRTEQGDSAMYLCASSAGGSRANEQYFGPGTRLTVT.

V usage is TRBV25-1 and J usage is TRBJ1-6; TCRdb's D gene call, TRBD1, goes unchecked for lack of DNA. Germline values: CDR1 MGHDK, CDR2 SYGVNS. The CDR3 loop spans 13 amino acids. The chain's CDR3 is CASSGRDRAPLHF.

The chain employs TRBV16 and TRBJ1-1. This CDR3 comprises 20 residues. Germline lookup yields CDR1 KGHSY and CDR2 FQNENV. This CDR3 is CASSQSAFKAIPPRNTEAFF.

The chain has TRBV20-1 and TRBJ2-3. This CDR3 spans 13 amino acids. The germline CDR1 and CDR2 sequences are DFQATT and SNEGSKA (reference sequence). The CDR3 spells CSAQSGVTDTQYF.

The rearrangement links TRBV27 to TRBJ1-2; with no DNA, the TCRdb D assignment of TRBD1 cannot be verified. This CDR3 spans 14 amino acids. CDR1 and CDR2 from the germline V gene are MNHEY and SMNVEV (reference sequence). The CDR3 spells CASSKQTGSYGYTF.

The chain couples TRBV5-1 to TRBJ2-3; TCRdb's D call, TRBD2, is unchecked because there is no DNA. The CDR3 runs to 18 residues. Germline loops: CDR1 SGHRS, CDR2 YFSETQ. Here the CDR3 reads CASSPRLAGGSSTDTQYF.

The rearrangement joins TRBV5-1 to TRBJ2-1. The CDR3 has 12 residues. Germline V gives CDR1 SGHRS, CDR2 YFSETQ. The CDR3 spells CASSLAKDEQFF.

The rearrangement joins TRBV29-1 to TRBJ2-3; TCRdb gives TRBD2 as the D gene, but with no DNA this cannot be confirmed. The CDR3 is 14 residues long. Germline CDR1 is SQVTM and CDR2 is ANQGSEA. CDR3 region: CSAAGSTSTDTQYF.